Described below is a single T cell receptor beta chain sequence and its context. Its antigen is currently not known. Per-base quality was not reported, and no clone a single base away is much larger than it. These data belong to a study of Ad26.COV2.S vaccination and SARS-CoV-2 variants (dated by TCRdb to about 2021). Concerning the study at large: Vaccine-arm donors came from COV1001, a multicentre, randomized, double-blind, placebo-controlled phase I-IIa trial of Ad26.COV2.S in healthy adults. Investigators did not know the trial group allocation while performing experiments and assessing outcomes. Ad26.COV2.S was administered intramuscularly at 5 x 10^10 or 1 x 10^11 viral particles, either as a single shot or as two shots given 56 days apart. A total of 32 samples were included in the TCR-sequenced set, comprising around 19 Ad26.COV2.S vaccine recipients, 5 placebo recipients and 8 SARS-CoV-2 convalescent individuals. Sequencing of the TCRbeta repertoire served to evaluate the specificity and breadth of SARS-CoV-2-reactive T cell receptors following Ad26.COV2.S vaccination. Trial participants were randomized into five groups of five: low-dose or high-dose Ad26.COV2.S given once or twice, or placebo on both occasions. The research as a whole found: Ad26.COV2.S recipients had higher spike-specific TCR breadth than placebo recipients (P = 0.0014). After vaccination, spike-specific CD8+ and CD4+ T cell responses were reported to show substantial breadth. According to the authors, total T cell responses may have been underestimated by the TCR breadth and depth analyses. Comparing responses between vaccine doses or regimens was not something the study was powered to do. Vaccine and placebo recipients had comparable non-spike TCR breadth, which fits with the vaccine containing only spike.

In the paper's terms, the treatment or condition label means: around 19 received Ad26.COV2.S at low or high dose, single or two shots; about 5 received placebo; per-sample allocation not given. Repertoires of vaccine and placebo recipients were sequenced from samples collected on day 63 after the first injection. Between 29 July and 7 August 2020, Cohort 1b enrolled around 25 adults aged 18-55 years at one site in Boston, USA. Ad26.COV2.S was a replication-incompetent adenovirus type 26 vector expressing a prefusion-stabilized SARS-CoV-2 spike protein from the original Wuhan strain. The immunoSEQ Assay was the method used to sequence TCRbeta CDR3 regions. After extraction, genomic DNA underwent amplification by bias-controlled multiplex PCR, followed by high-throughput sequencing. The source study handled its data this way. To quantify the absolute abundance of every unique TCRbeta CDR3 region, sequences were collapsed and filtered. Usable DNA was measured by amplifying reference genes present in all nucleated cells, and TCRbeta template counts were normalized to that usable DNA to estimate T cell fraction. Repertoire TCRs were annotated as SARS-CoV-2-specific when V gene, CDR3 amino acid sequence and J gene were exactly matched to a known reactive TCR set. The reference SARS-CoV-2 TCR set came from MIRA and was filtered for enrichment in COVID-19-positive ImmuneCODE repertoires, removing public or cross-reactive TCRs. Using the MIRA antigens, annotated TCRs were further analysed by specific ORF or by position within an ORF. Breadth was defined as the number of annotated unique rearrangements divided by the total number of unique productive rearrangements, and depth was defined as the summed frequency of the annotated unique rearrangements. TCR breadth was compared between groups using two-sided Wilcoxon rank-sum tests. As stored in TCRdb, this immuneACCESS dataset retains in-frame rearrangements with V and J assigned. A fraction of the clones does not appear; measured against another copy, unresolved V genes explain less than half of the discrepancy, and the remainder lacks a known reason. V, J and clone size were drawn from that table, and D and trimming were deduced from the DNA. The sample table lists about 440,000 clones, about 92% of them with a count of one. Of the sample, about 4.1% is held by the ten largest clones.

Looking up the germline V gene (reference sequence) yields CDR1 LGHDT and CDR2 YNNKEL. The germline V and J ends show losses of 4 bases and 6 bases respectively, and no gene match explains 16 bases of the junction. From cysteine to phenylalanine, the CDR3 is 18 amino acids long. The kept DNA is CDR3 alone, 54 bases in frame from the first base. Sequencing used peripheral blood, obtained in a trial of Ad26.COV2.S vaccine versus placebo. The chain is encoded by TRBV3-1 (or the pseudogene TRBV3-2) joined to TRBJ2-7; TRBD2 agrees with 12 junctional bases. The receptor was isolated from a person between 18 and 60 years old who received the Ad26.COV2.S COVID-19 vaccine or a placebo. The CDR3 loop reads CASSRGAGTSGFSGEQYF. The bases are TGTGCCAGCAGCCGTGGGGCCGGGACTAGCGGGTTTAGTGGCGAGCAGTACTTC.